The clone carrying this TCR beta chain was recorded at least ten times. Per the study methods: The study took CDR3 differences across clinicopathological groups and made a distant-metastasis classifier for papillary thyroid cancer from them. MiXCR re-clonotyped the PCR reads for TCRdb. TCRdb's processing, not the authors', yielded these V and J calls. The sample gives about 92,000 clones, under 15% of which show up once; roughly 3.9% is in the top ten. Germline trimming cut 0 bases from V and 5 bases from J; bases unmatched to any gene: 6. CDR3 length: 16 amino acids. Germline V gives CDR1 LNHNV, CDR2 YYDKDF (reference sequence). These data come from a study of metastatic and nonmetastatic thyroid tumors. Nobody among the patients had been given any treatment before thyroid surgery.

The chain links TRBV15 to TRBJ2-1; 8 bases match TRBD1. The sequenced sample was blood. This sequence originates from a female donor with papillary thyroid cancer or a benign thyroid nodule (not recorded which). Some clones in this sample may be carry-over from other donors' samples. The chain's CDR3 is CATSRDLGQGDNEQFF. CDR3 bases: TGTGCCACCAGCAGAGATCTAGGACAGGGCGACAATGAGCAGTTCTTC.